The 2 T cell receptor beta chains listed next were all sequenced from one sample in a study of blood T cells in healthy people across ages. A sample-barcoded 5' primer and a J-beta primer mix were used in a second PCR of about 6 to 11 cycles. A single record per CDR3 protein comes from TCRdb applying MiXCR to the 5' RACE reads. The sample shows 650,000 to 700,000 distinct CDR3 sequences, approximately 31% of them seen only once. The sample comprised blood. The source is an elderly woman in good health.

Details on this clonotype: A single base separates this from a much larger clone, so it may be a read error. The chain is built from TRBV29-1 and TRBJ1-1; D may be TRBD1 (5 bases). Trimming removed 3 bases at V and 4 bases at J, with 12 bases between. Germline assignment: CDR1 SQVTM and CDR2 ANQGSEA. The CDR3 runs to 13 residues. CDR3 coding DNA: TGCAGCGTTGACTGGCAGAGGGGCACTGAAGCTTTCTTT. Translation gives CSVDWQRGTEAFF. Combining the CDR3 with reference TRBV29-1 and TRBJ1-1 gives the whole variable domain SAVISQKPSRDICQRGTSLTIQCQVDSQVTMMFWYRQQPGQSLTLIATANQGSEATYESGFVIDKFPISRPNLTFSTLTVSNMSPEDSSIYLCSVDWQRGTEAFFGQGTRLTVV.

The V and J genes are TRBV6-2 or TRBV6-3 and TRBJ1-5, with D perhaps matching TRBD1 (6 bases). The CDR3 runs 14 residues. Germline-derived CDR1 and CDR2 are MNHEY and SVGEGT. The V end was cut by 8 bases, the J end by 1 base, with 12 bases between. CDR3 bases: TGTGCCAGCCGCAGGGGAAGGAGCAATCAGCCCCAGCATTTT. Translation: CASRRGRSNQPQHF.